The clone carrying this T cell receptor (beta chain) was recorded at least ten times. Its antigen remains unknown. The sample is drawn from a study of neurological immune-mediated disorders. Looked up from germline, CDR1 is LGHNA and CDR2 is YSLEER. This CDR3 contains 15 residues. Trimming cost V 3 bases and J 4 bases; bases outside gene matches: 6. Synthesis of cDNA was accomplished via 5'RACE employing 10-nucleotide random UMIs. Via MiXCR, TCRdb re-called the 5' RACE reads, giving one row per CDR3 protein. The profile covers approximately 41,000 distinct CDR3 sequences, with 2.5% appearing a single time and approximately 12% taken by the ten largest. Notes on the study in general: When the repertoires were sorted by phylogenetic grouping, those of 18 of 34 multiple sclerosis patients ended up in one related-CDR3 cluster, a possible signature. The multiple sclerosis repertoire cluster had no clinical or MRI feature associated with it.

The sequence came from a man aged 25 to 45 with multiple sclerosis. Sequences were obtained from PBMCs. The chain carries TRBV4-3 and TRBJ2-7; 10 nucleotides align to TRBD1. CDR3 DNA: TGCGCCAGCAGCCATTCCGGGACAGGGGAGTACGAGCAGTACTTC. The encoded protein is CASSHSGTGEYEQYF.